The 29 T cell receptor beta chains below were found in one sample sequenced in a study of T-cell reconstitution after alpha-beta-depleted transplantation in children. The TCRbeta library incorporated unique molecular identifiers. Via MiXCR, TCRdb re-called the PCR reads, giving one row per CDR3 protein. The sample consists of some 840,000 distinct CDR3 sequences, 15% to 20% of them appearing once. Material: PBMCs, mostly from graft donor cells, obtained 360 days after TCRalphabeta/CD19-depleted stem cell transplant. The receptors were sampled from a male patient younger than 18 who had a stem cell transplant for acute lymphoblastic leukemia, so the T cells may come from the graft donor.

The rearrangement links TRBV7-3 to TRBJ2-3; D is unresolved. The CDR3 sequence is 13 residues long. The germline V gene encodes CDR1 SGHTA and CDR2 FQGTGA. V lost 5 bases and J 5 bases, leaving 11 bases between the germline ends. The CDR3 loop reads CASSPRLRDTQYF. In nucleotides, the CDR3 is TGTGCCAGCAGCCCGAGGCTACGAGATACGCAGTATTTT.

The chain has TRBV20-1 and TRBJ2-1, with D uncertain. CDR1 is DFQATT, CDR2 SNEGSKA, per germline (reference sequence). The CDR3 extends over 10 amino acids. V was clipped by 6 bases and J by 6 bases, with 6 bases between them. In DNA form, the CDR3 reads TGCAGTGCCGGATTCAATGAGCAGTTCTTC. Its protein is CSAGFNEQFF.

This clonotype showed up just a few times. The V call is TRBV3-1, the J call TRBJ2-3; 11 bases line up with TRBD2. V gave up 4 bases and J gave up 1 base; unmatched junction bases: 10. The CDR3 is made up of 18 amino acids. The germline V gene encodes CDR1 LGHDT and CDR2 YNNKEL (reference sequence). In nucleotides, the CDR3 is TGTGCCAGCAGCCTCCCAGAGGGGACTAGCGGAGGCACAGATACGCAGTATTTT. It translates to CASSLPEGTSGGTDTQYF.

This clonotype was observed a few times. V and J are TRBV9 and TRBJ2-4; TRBD1 is a possible D gene (6 bases). CDR1 SGDLS and CDR2 YYNGEE come from the germline V gene. Trimming took 0 bases from V and 10 from J, leaving 11 bases between them. The CDR3 runs to 13 residues. CDR3 protein: CASSVAGDPIQYF. CDR3 DNA: TGTGCCAGCAGCGTAGCAGGGGACCCTATTCAGTACTTC.

The chain employs TRBV20-1 and TRBJ2-7; tentative D call: TRBD1 (6 bases). Germline V CDR1 and CDR2: DFQATT, SNEGSKA (reference sequence). The CDR3 runs 15 residues. The V and J ends lost 5 bases and 2 bases respectively, with 19 bases between them. This chain's CDR3 is CSAWSQDSQPYEQYF. For the CDR3, the DNA is TGCAGTGCTTGGAGCCAGGACAGCCAACCCTACGAGCAGTACTTC.

The chain has TRBV5-1 and TRBJ2-1, with D maybe TRBD1 (6 bases). Germline loops: CDR1 SGHRS, CDR2 YFSETQ. The CDR3 consists of 17 residues. V was pared by 4 bases and J by 4 bases, with 21 bases between. Here the CDR3 reads CASSGTPYRAAYNEQFF. The DNA for the CDR3 is TGCGCCAGCAGCGGCACCCCTTACAGGGCAGCTTACAATGAGCAGTTCTTC.

This clonotype was picked up one time. Because it lacks the conserved phenylalanine or tryptophan at the end, this CDR3 is likely a read error. The chain carries TRBV20-1 and TRBJ1-2; the D is unclear. This CDR3 contains 13 residues. Germline loops: CDR1 DFQATT, CDR2 SNEGSKA (reference sequence). Between the trimmed V and J ends, which lost 1 base and 8 bases, there was a span of 14 bases. The CDR3 region is CSARVPSPMGYTI. In DNA form, the CDR3 reads TGCAGTGCTAGAGTTCCTTCCCCTATGGGCTACACCATC.

This clonotype was picked up a small number of times. This chain joins TRBV6-5 and TRBJ1-6; D is perhaps TRBD1 (5 bases). CDR3 size: 15 residues. Germline values: CDR1 MNHEY, CDR2 SVGAGI. V lost 2 bases and J lost 7, with 12 bases in between. Written as DNA, the CDR3 is TGTGCCAGCAGTTACGGGTCGGGGCACAATTCACCCCTCCACTTT. Protein sequence: CASSYGSGHNSPLHF.

The V and J genes are TRBV20-1 and TRBJ2-2; 9 bases map to TRBD2. J gave up 6 bases and V 3 bases, and 5 bases lay outside the gene matches. The CDR3 length is 14 residues. CDR1 and CDR2 from the germline V gene are DFQATT and SNEGSKA (reference sequence). The CDR3 region is CSASSGSYSGELFF. For the CDR3, the DNA is TGCAGTGCTAGTAGCGGGAGTTATTCCGGGGAGCTGTTTTTT.

The table lists this clonotype with a few counts. The chain recombines TRBV13 with TRBJ2-1; D might be TRBD2 (6 bases). The germline CDR1 and CDR2 sequences are PRHDT and FYEKMQ (reference sequence). Deletions cut 0 bases from V and 0 bases from J, with 12 bases between. The CDR3 extends over 17 amino acids. CDR3 residues: CASSLGGSVGSYNEQFF. CDR3 coding DNA: TGTGCCAGCAGCTTAGGCGGGAGCGTTGGCTCCTACAATGAGCAGTTCTTC.

In its sample, this clonotype was seen a few times. The chain joins TRBV10-3 to TRBJ2-5; 7 bases are shared with TRBD2. Germline assignment: CDR1 ENHRY and CDR2 SYGVKD. The CDR3 totals 16 residues. Losses at the gene ends were 3 bases for V and 4 bases for J; bases not matched to a gene: 11. The CDR3 here is CAISDPIRGSGETQYF. The CDR3 nucleotides read TGTGCCATCAGTGACCCGATCCGCGGGAGTGGAGAGACCCAGTACTTC.

In its sample, this clonotype was seen a few times. The chain couples TRBV6-4 to TRBJ2-1, with 8 bases identical to TRBD1. The CDR3 sequence is 24 residues long. Losses at the gene ends were 6 bases for V and 2 bases for J; bases not matched to a gene: 33. Germline CDR1 MRHNA, CDR2 SNTAGT. The DNA of the CDR3 is TGTGCCAGCAGGACGTTGAGGATGCGAGTGCGCGGACAGGGATCCGACTACGCCTACAATGAGCAGTTCTTC. Translation: CASRTLRMRVRGQGSDYAYNEQFF.

This chain links TRBV27 with TRBJ2-7, with a tentative D call TRBD2 (6 bases). This CDR3 contains 16 residues. Germline lookup yields CDR1 MNHEY and CDR2 SMNVEV (reference sequence). V was clipped by 0 bases and J by 3 bases, with 15 bases between them. The CDR3 is CASSLSGGDWGYEQYF. CDR3 DNA: TGTGCCAGCAGTTTATCGGGCGGGGATTGGGGCTACGAGCAGTACTTC.

Only a few counts were recorded for this clonotype. This chain joins TRBV20-1 and TRBJ2-2, with D tentatively TRBD1 (5 bases). With 3 bases removed from V and 0 bases from J, the gap between germline ends came to 11 bases. The length of the CDR3 is 15 residues. Per germline, CDR1 DFQATT and CDR2 SNEGSKA (reference sequence). CDR3 in amino acids: CSASPEQANTGELFF. The CDR3, as DNA: TGCAGTGCTAGCCCCGAACAGGCGAACACCGGGGAGCTGTTTTTT.

This chain joins TRBV27 and TRBJ2-1, with a possible D match to TRBD2 (5 bases). Trimming took 5 bases from V and 6 from J, leaving 11 bases between them. CDR1 is MNHEY and CDR2 is SMNVEV in the germline V gene (reference sequence). The CDR3 consists of 13 residues. The CDR3 sequence: CASSRGPINEQFF. CDR3 coding DNA: TGTGCCAGCAGTAGAGGGCCAATCAATGAGCAGTTCTTC.

The V gene is TRBV12-3 or TRBV12-4, the J gene TRBJ2-1; TRBD2 matches 8 bases. This CDR3 spans 15 amino acids. The trim removed 3 bases at V and 7 bases at J, leaving 8 bases unmatched. The CDR3 region is CASSFGAGAGNEQFF. As DNA, the CDR3 is TGTGCCAGCAGTTTCGGAGCGGGAGCGGGAAATGAGCAGTTCTTC.

This clonotype was counted a few times. V usage is TRBV5-1 and J usage is TRBJ2-6; D possibly matches TRBD1 or TRBD2 (7 bases each). Germline CDR1 is SGHRS and CDR2 is YFSETQ. The CDR3 consists of 17 residues. V gave up 2 bases and J gave up 0 bases, with 12 bases separating them. Here the CDR3 DNA reads TGCGCCAGCAGCTTCCTCAGGGGGGGCTCTGGGGCCAACGTCCTGACTTTC. It is translated as CASSFLRGGSGANVLTF. The entire variable domain, with the rest obtained from reference TRBV5-1 and TRBJ2-6, is as follows: KAGVTQTPRYLIKTRGQQVTLSCSPISGHRSVSWYQQTPGQGLQFLFEYFSETQRNKGNFPGRFSGRQFSNSRSEMNVSTLELGDSALYLCASSFLRGGSGANVLTFGAGSRLTVL.

This rearrangement joins TRBV6-1 to TRBJ2-3, with D perhaps TRBD1 (6 bases). The CDR3 spans 14 residues. Trimming removed 9 bases from V and 2 bases from J, with 15 bases in between. Germline assignment: CDR1 MNHNS and CDR2 SASEGT. The CDR3 region is CASGLGHNTDTQYF. The CDR3, as DNA: TGTGCCAGTGGTCTGGGACATAACACAGATACGCAGTATTTT.

This clonotype was detected only a few times. This chain connects TRBV18 to TRBJ1-1; tentatively, D is TRBD1 (5 bases). CDR1 is KGHSH and CDR2 is LQKENI in the germline V gene. The CDR3 consists of 19 residues. V shed 5 bases and J shed 6 bases, with 31 bases lying between them. The CDR3 loop is CASSMRKTRGTRALPEAFF. The CDR3 DNA is TGTGCCAGCTCAATGCGGAAGACGAGGGGTACTAGGGCTCTACCTGAAGCTTTCTTT. Together with reference TRBV18 and TRBJ1-1, the CDR3 gives the full variable domain: NAGVMQNPRHLVRRRGQEARLRCSPMKGHSHVYWYRQLPEEGLKFMVYLQKENIIDESGMPKERFSAEFPKEGPSILRIQQVVRGDSAAYFCASSMRKTRGTRALPEAFFGQGTRLTVV.

V gene TRBV5-1 combines with J gene TRBJ2-3; D is unclear. There are 16 residues in the CDR3. The V and J ends lost 0 bases and 2 bases respectively, with 13 bases between them. The germline CDR1 and CDR2 sequences are SGHRS and YFSETQ. The CDR3: CASSLVRYTSTDTQYF. In DNA form, the CDR3 reads TGCGCCAGCAGCTTGGTTCGCTATACTTCCACAGATACGCAGTATTTT.

This clonotype was recorded a few times. The gene calls are TRBV7-2 and TRBJ2-1, with 9 bases matching TRBD2. The CDR3 covers 15 residues. The trim removed 3 bases at V and 7 bases at J, leaving 7 bases unmatched. Germline V CDR1 and CDR2: SGHTA, FQGNSA. CDR3 in DNA: TGTGCCAGCAGCTTCTGGGGTAGCGGGAGAAATGAGCAGTTCTTC. Its protein is CASSFWGSGRNEQFF.

This chain's CDR3 is CASSPGDGGYEQYF. Here the CDR3 DNA reads TGTGCCAGCAGCCCCGGGGACGGGGGCTACGAGCAGTACTTC. The gene calls are TRBV7-9 and TRBJ2-7, with a weak D call TRBD2 (6 bases). V lost 5 bases to trimming and J lost 3 bases, with 14 bases between them. The length of the CDR3 is 14 residues. Germline CDR1 reads SEHNR; CDR2 reads FQNEAQ (reference sequence). Filled out from reference TRBV7-9 and TRBJ2-7, the complete variable domain reads DTGVSQNPRHKITKRGQNVTFRCDPISEHNRLYWYRQTLGQGPEFLTYFQNEAQLEKSRLLSDRFSAERPKGSFSTLEIQRTEQGDSAMYLCASSPGDGGYEQYFGPGTRLTVT.

This clonotype turned up a few times. The chain combines TRBV14 with TRBJ2-7; 8 bases line up with TRBD1. The junction had 6 bases not matched to a gene; V was cut back by 4 bases and J by 4 bases. The CDR3 is 14 residues long. In germline, CDR1 is SGHDN, CDR2 FVKESK. The CDR3 DNA follows: TGTGCCAGCAGCCCGACAGGGGTAAGGTACGAGCAGTACTTC. This encodes CASSPTGVRYEQYF.

This chain connects TRBV5-1 to TRBJ2-7; D unresolved. The CDR3 is 11 amino acids. The germline V gene encodes CDR1 SGHRS and CDR2 YFSETQ. The CDR3 loop is CVTGPPYEQYF. Here the CDR3 DNA reads TGCGTTACGGGCCCTCCCTACGAGCAGTACTTC.

The J gene is TRBJ2-7, the V gene TRBV24-1; TRBD1 agrees at 10 bases. Looked up from germline, CDR1 is KGHDR and CDR2 is SFDVKD. The ends lost 3 bases at V and 5 bases at J; junction bases unmatched: 3. CDR3 length: 14 residues. The CDR3 reads CATSDGTGVHEQYF. The CDR3 nucleotides are TGTGCCACCAGTGATGGGACAGGGGTCCACGAGCAGTACTTC.

The chain links TRBV7-9 to TRBJ2-3; possibly TRBD1 or TRBD2 for D (5 bases each). The CDR3 extends over 15 amino acids. CDR1 and CDR2 from the germline V gene are SEHNR and FQNEAQ (reference sequence). The V and J ends lost 5 bases and 5 bases respectively, with 17 bases between them. The CDR3 DNA reads TGTGCCAGCAGCCCCGCGGTAACTAGGGGAGATACGCAGTATTTT. Its translation: CASSPAVTRGDTQYF.

The gene calls are TRBV5-1 and TRBJ1-5; D uncertain. With 4 bases removed from V and 9 bases from J, the gap between germline ends came to 14 bases. From germline, CDR1 is SGHRS and CDR2 YFSETQ. There are 13 residues in the CDR3. The CDR3 here is CASSPSPGSPQHF. DNA of the CDR3: TGCGCCAGCAGCCCCTCCCCAGGTTCGCCCCAGCATTTT.

This clonotype was seen only a few times. The rearrangement joins TRBV28 to TRBJ2-7; D is unclear. CDR3 length equals 14 residues. V was pared by 4 bases and J by 2 bases, with 12 bases between. Germline-derived CDR1 and CDR2 are MDHEN and SYDVKM. CDR3 nucleotide sequence: TGTGCCAGCAGTTCCGTTCGAGTTGCCTACGAGCAGTACTTC. Translation: CASSSVRVAYEQYF.

The chain is built from TRBV5-1 and TRBJ2-7; D is perhaps TRBD1 or TRBD2 (5 bases each). Deletions cut 0 bases from V and 3 bases from J, with 22 bases between. This CDR3 region has 18 residues. Germline CDR1 and CDR2: SGHRS and YFSETQ. CDR3 in amino acids: CASSLEARVGVLGYEQYF. CDR3 DNA sequence: TGCGCCAGCAGCTTGGAGGCCAGGGTGGGGGTATTGGGCTACGAGCAGTACTTC.